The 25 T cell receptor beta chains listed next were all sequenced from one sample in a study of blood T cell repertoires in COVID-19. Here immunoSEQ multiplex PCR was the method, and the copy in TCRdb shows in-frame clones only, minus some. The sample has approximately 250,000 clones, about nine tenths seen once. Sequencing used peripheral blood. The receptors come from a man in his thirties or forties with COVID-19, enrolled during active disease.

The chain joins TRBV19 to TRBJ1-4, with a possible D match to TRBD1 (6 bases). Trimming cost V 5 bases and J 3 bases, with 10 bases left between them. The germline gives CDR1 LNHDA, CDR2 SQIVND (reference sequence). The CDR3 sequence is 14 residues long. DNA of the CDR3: TGTGCCAGTAGTCTGCGACAGGCTAATGAAAAACTGTTTTTT. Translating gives CASSLRQANEKLFF.

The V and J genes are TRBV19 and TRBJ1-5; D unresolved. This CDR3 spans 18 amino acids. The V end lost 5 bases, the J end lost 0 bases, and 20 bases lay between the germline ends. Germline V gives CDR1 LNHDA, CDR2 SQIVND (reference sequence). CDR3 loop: CASSPKPLGRYSNQPQHF. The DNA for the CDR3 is TGTGCCAGTAGTCCCAAACCCCTCGGTCGATATAGCAATCAGCCCCAGCATTTT.

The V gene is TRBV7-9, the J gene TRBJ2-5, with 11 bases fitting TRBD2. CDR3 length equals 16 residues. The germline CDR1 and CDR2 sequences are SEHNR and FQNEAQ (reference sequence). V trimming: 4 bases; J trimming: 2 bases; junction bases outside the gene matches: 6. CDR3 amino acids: CASSSPLAGEQETQYF. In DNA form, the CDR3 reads TGTGCCAGCAGCTCCCCACTAGCGGGGGAACAAGAGACCCAGTACTTC.

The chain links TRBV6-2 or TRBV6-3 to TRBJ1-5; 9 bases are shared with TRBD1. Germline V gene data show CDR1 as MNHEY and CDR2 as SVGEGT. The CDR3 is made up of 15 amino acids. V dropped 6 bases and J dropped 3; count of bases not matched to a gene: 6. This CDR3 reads CASSERTGVNQPQHF. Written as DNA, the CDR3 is TGTGCCAGCAGCGAACGGACAGGGGTCAATCAGCCCCAGCATTTT.

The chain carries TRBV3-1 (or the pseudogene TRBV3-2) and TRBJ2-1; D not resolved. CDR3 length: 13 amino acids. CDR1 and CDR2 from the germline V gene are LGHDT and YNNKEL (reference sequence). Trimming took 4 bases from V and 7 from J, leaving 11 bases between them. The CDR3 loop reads CASSRRLSNEQFF. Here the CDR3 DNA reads TGTGCCAGCAGCCGCCGACTTTCGAATGAGCAGTTCTTC.

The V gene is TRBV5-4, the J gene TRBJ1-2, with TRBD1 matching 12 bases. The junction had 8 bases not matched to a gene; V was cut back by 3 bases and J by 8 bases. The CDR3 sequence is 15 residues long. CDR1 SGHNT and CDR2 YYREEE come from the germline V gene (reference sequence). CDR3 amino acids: CASSSSGQGARGYTF. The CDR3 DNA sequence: TGTGCCAGCAGCTCGTCGGGACAGGGGGCGAGAGGCTACACCTTC.

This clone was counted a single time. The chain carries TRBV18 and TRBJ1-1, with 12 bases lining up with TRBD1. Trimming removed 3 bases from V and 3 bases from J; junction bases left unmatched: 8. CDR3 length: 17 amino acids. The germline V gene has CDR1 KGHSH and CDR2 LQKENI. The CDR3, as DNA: TGTGCCAGCTCACCCCCCCGGGACAGGGGGCAACACACTGAAGCTTTCTTT. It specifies CASSPPRDRGQHTEAFF.

CDR3 nucleotide sequence: TGTGCCAGCAGCGCGTTACAGGGGACCACTGAAGCTTTCTTT. Protein product: CASSALQGTTEAFF. The chain carries TRBV7-9 and TRBJ1-1, with 7 bases fitting TRBD1. The V gene's germline CDR1 is SEHNR and CDR2 FQNEAQ (reference sequence). With V trimmed by 5 bases and J by 4 bases, 7 bases remained unmatched. This CDR3 spans 14 amino acids.

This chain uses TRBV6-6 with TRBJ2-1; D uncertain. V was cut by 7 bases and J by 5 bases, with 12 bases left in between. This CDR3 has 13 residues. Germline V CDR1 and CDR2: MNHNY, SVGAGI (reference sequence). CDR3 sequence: CASTMANNNEQFF. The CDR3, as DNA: TGTGCCAGCACCATGGCCAACAACAATGAGCAGTTCTTC.

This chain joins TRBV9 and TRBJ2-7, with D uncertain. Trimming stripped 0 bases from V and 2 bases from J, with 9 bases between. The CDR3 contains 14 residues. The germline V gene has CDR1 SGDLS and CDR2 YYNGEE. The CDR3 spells CASSVGSETYEQYF. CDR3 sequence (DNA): TGTGCCAGCAGCGTAGGGTCAGAAACCTACGAGCAGTACTTC.

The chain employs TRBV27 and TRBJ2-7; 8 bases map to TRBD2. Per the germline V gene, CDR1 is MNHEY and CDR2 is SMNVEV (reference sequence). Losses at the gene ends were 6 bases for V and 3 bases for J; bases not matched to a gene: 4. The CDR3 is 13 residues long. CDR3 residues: CASSPGLDYEQYF. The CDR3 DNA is TGTGCCAGCAGCCCGGGACTAGACTACGAGCAGTACTTC.

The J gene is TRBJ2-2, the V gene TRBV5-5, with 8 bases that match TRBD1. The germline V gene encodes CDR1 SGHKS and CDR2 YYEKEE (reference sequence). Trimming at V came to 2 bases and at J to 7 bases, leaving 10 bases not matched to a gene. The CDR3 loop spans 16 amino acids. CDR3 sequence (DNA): TGTGCCAGCAGCTTATGGGCAGGGGGCTTGAGCGGGGAGCTGTTTTTT. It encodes CASSLWAGGLSGELFF.

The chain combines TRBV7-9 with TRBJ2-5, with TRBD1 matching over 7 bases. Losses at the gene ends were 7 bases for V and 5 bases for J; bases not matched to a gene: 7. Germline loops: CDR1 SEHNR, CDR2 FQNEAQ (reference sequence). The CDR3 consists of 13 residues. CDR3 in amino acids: CASKVTGLETQYF. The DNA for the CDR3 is TGTGCCAGCAAGGTGACAGGGTTGGAGACCCAGTACTTC.

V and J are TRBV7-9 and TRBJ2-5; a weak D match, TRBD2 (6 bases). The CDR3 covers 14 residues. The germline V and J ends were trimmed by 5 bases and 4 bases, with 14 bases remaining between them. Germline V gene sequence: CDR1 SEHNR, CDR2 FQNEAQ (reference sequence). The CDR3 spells CASSPPGGGETQYF. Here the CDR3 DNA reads TGTGCCAGCAGCCCCCCCGGGGGAGGAGAGACCCAGTACTTC.

The CDR3 protein is CRTGQASDGYTF. The CDR3 region has the DNA TGCCGGACAGGCCAAGCGTCGGATGGCTACACCTTC. The V gene is TRBV21-1, the J gene TRBJ1-2; the D call of TRBD1 is as the table states it, not checked on the DNA. TRBV21-1 is designated a pseudogene. The CDR3 covers 12 residues.

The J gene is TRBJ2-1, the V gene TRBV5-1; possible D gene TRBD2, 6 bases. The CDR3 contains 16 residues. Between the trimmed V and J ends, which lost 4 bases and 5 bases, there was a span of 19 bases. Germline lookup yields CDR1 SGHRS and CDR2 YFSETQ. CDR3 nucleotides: TGCGCCAGCAGCCAAAAGACTTATAGCGGCCACAATGAGCAGTTCTTC. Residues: CASSQKTYSGHNEQFF.

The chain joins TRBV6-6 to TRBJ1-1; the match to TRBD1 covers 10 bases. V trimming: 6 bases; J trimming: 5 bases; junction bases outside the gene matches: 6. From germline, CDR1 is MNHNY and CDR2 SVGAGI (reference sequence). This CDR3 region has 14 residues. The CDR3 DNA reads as TGTGCCAGCAGACGACAGGGGGCAGAGACTGAAGCTTTCTTT. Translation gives CASRRQGAETEAFF.

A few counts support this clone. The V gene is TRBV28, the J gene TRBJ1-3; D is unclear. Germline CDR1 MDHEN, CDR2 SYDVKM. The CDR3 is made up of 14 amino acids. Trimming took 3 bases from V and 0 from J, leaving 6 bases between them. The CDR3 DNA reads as TGTGCCAGCAGTTTGCACACCTCTGGAAACACCATATATTTT. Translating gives CASSLHTSGNTIYF. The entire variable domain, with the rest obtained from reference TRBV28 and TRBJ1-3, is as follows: DVKVTQSSRYLVKRTGEKVFLECVQDMDHENMFWYRQDPGLGLRLIYFSYDVKMKEKGDIPEGYSVSREKKERFSLILESASTNQTSMYLCASSLHTSGNTIYFGEGSWLTVV.

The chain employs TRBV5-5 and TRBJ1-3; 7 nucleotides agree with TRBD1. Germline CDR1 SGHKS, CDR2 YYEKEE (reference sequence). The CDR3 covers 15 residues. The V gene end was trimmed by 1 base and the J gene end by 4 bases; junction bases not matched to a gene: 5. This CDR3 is CASSLRGLGGNTIYF. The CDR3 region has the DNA TGTGCCAGCAGCTTGAGGGGGCTGGGAGGAAACACCATATATTTT.

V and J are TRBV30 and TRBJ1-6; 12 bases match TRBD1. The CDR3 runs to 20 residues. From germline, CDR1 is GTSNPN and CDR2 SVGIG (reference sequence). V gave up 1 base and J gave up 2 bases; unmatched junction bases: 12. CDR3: CAWSAHVGTGGYPYNSPLHF. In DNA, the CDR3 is TGTGCCTGGAGTGCCCACGTAGGGACAGGGGGCTATCCCTATAATTCACCCCTCCACTTT. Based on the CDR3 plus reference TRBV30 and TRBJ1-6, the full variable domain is SQTIHQWPATLVQPVGSPLSLECTVEGTSNPNLYWYRQAAGRGLQLLFYSVGIGQISSEVPQNLSASRPQDRQFILSSKKLLLSDSGFYLCAWSAHVGTGGYPYNSPLHFGNGTRLTVT.

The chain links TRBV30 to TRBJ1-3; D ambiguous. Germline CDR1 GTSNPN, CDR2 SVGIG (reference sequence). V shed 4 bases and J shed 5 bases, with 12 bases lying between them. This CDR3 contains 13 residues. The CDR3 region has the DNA TGTGCCTGGACAAAGACTGATCGAAACACCATATATTTT. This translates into CAWTKTDRNTIYF.

CDR3 in amino acids: CASSPGGSNSPLHF. The DNA for the CDR3 is TGTGCCAGCAGCCCCGGGGGAAGTAATTCACCCCTCCACTTT. This sequence joins TRBV11-2 and TRBJ1-6; perhaps TRBD1 as D (5 bases). The V gene's germline CDR1 is SGHAT and CDR2 FQNNGV. The CDR3 spans 14 residues. V lost 5 bases and J 6 bases, leaving 11 bases between the germline ends.

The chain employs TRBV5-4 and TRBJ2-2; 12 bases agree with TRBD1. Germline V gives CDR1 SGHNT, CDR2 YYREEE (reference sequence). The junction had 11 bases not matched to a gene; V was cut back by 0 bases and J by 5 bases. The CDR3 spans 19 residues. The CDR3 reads CASSLGAPGQGARTGELFF. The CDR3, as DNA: TGTGCCAGCAGCTTGGGGGCCCCGGGACAGGGGGCGCGAACCGGGGAGCTGTTTTTT. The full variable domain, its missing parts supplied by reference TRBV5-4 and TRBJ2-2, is ETGVTQSPTHLIKTRGQQVTLRCSSQSGHNTVSWYQQALGQGPQFIFQYYREEENGRGNFPPRFSGLQFPNYSSELNVNALELDDSALYLCASSLGAPGQGARTGELFFGEGSRLTVL.

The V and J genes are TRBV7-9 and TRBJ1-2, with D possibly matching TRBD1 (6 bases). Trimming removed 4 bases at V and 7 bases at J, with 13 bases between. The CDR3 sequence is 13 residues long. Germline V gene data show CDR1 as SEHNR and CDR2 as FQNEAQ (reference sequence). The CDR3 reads CASSYGQMGGYTF. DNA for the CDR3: TGTGCCAGCAGCTATGGACAGATGGGTGGCTACACCTTC. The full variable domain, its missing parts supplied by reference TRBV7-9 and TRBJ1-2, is DTGVSQNPRHKITKRGQNVTFRCDPISEHNRLYWYRQTLGQGPEFLTYFQNEAQLEKSRLLSDRFSAERPKGSFSTLEIQRTEQGDSAMYLCASSYGQMGGYTFGSGTRLTVV.

The CDR3 protein is CASSTDDSGAKIAQYF. CDR3 coding DNA: TGTGCCAGTAGTACGGATGATTCAGGGGCCAAAATCGCGCAGTATTTT. V and J are TRBV19 and TRBJ2-3; D is possibly TRBD1 (6 bases). Germline CDR1 LNHDA, CDR2 SQIVND (reference sequence). The CDR3 is 16 amino acids. Between the trimmed V and J ends, which lost 4 bases and 10 bases, there was a span of 24 bases.